In this sample, the clone carrying this TCR beta chain turned up once. The antigen remains unidentified. Sorted populations all had greater than 98% purity. These data are taken from a study of beta chain features in type 1 diabetes. Expressed TCRB transcripts got sequenced, as all isolated RNA was reverse transcribed. Clones were read by immunoSEQ multiplex PCR, and TCRdb kept only the in-frame ones, dropping some. The sample includes tens of thousands of clones, about 66% of them seen just once. The study, taken as a whole, reports: Relative to healthy donors, patients appeared to have naive, central memory and Treg TCRB repertoires that were more similar. With patients and controls alike, PCR might favor shorter templates to an equal degree. All four CD4+ subsets of Type 1 diabetes patients contained TCRB CDR3s that were moderately but significantly shorter. An over-representation of cells with high TCR expression could result from cDNA sequencing.

Germline CDR1 SGHAT, CDR2 FQNNGV. This CDR3 spans 14 amino acids. V was pared by 4 bases and J by 4 bases, with 3 bases of the junction left unmatched. The sequencing input was Tregs from blood. The genes are TRBV11-2 and TRBJ2-1; 8 bases align to TRBD1. The source of this sequence is a woman under 30 with type 1 diabetes. The CDR3 loop reads CASSSGQAYNEQFF. The CDR3 bases are TGTGCCAGCAGCTCGGGACAGGCTTACAATGAGCAGTTCTTC.